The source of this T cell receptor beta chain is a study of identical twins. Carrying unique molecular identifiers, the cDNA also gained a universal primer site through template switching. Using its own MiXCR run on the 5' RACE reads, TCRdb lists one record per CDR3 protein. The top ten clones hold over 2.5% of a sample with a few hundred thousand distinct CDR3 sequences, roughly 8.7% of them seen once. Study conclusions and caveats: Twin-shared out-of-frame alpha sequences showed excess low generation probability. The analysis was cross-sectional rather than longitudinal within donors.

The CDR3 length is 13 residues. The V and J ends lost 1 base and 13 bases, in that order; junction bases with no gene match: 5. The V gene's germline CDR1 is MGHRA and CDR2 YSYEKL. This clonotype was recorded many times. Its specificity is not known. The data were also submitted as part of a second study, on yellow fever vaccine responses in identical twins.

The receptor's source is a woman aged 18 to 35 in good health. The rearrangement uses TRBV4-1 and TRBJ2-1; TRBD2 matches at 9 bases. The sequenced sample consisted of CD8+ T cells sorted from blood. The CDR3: CASSQVAGGTQFF. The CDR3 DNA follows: TGCGCCAGCAGCCAAGTGGCGGGGGGGACCCAGTTCTTC.